The 30 T cell receptor beta chains below were found in one sample sequenced in a study of cytomegalovirus exposure and HLA in healthy donors. Primers included in the PCR were 60 Vbeta and 13 Jbeta primers. The table came from immunoSEQ multiplex PCR; TCRdb's copy has only in-frame clones and leaves some out. Of roughly 160,000 clones listed, roughly 85% were seen once; the top ten hold about 9.3%. Input material: PBMCs. The receptor source for this set is a man between 18 and 35 years old in good health and CMV-seropositive.

The chain couples TRBV6-5 to TRBJ2-3; TRBD1 agrees at 7 bases. CDR3 length equals 15 residues. V shed 4 bases, J shed 3 bases, and the junction held 7 bases outside the gene matches. Germline V CDR1 and CDR2: MNHEY, SVGAGI. Here the CDR3 reads CASSSRQGRTDTQYF. The CDR3 DNA reads as TGTGCCAGCAGTTCCAGACAGGGTAGAACAGATACGCAGTATTTT.

The CDR3 loop is CAWSVRATEAFF. The CDR3 coding sequence is TGTGCCTGGAGTGTACGCGCCACTGAAGCTTTCTTT. V usage is TRBV30 and J usage is TRBJ1-1; D gene uncertain. Germline-derived CDR1 and CDR2 are GTSNPN and SVGIG (reference sequence). CDR3 length equals 12 residues. V shed 0 bases and J shed 4 bases, with 6 bases lying between them.

V gene TRBV6-1 combines with J gene TRBJ2-1; 8 nucleotides agree with TRBD2. Germline V gene sequence: CDR1 MNHNS, CDR2 SASEGT. This CDR3 spans 15 amino acids. After removal of 4 bases from V and 0 bases from J, the junction contained 2 bases not matched to a gene. The CDR3 bases are TGTGCCAGCAGTGGCGGGGGGCCCTCCTACAATGAGCAGTTCTTC. Translation: CASSGGGPSYNEQFF.

There are a few counts of this clone. Its ends do not fully match the called genes, so a read error is possible. This chain connects TRBV6-5 to TRBJ1-4, with D maybe TRBD1 (5 bases). The CDR3 sequence is 13 residues long. Germline V gene sequence: CDR1 MNHEY, CDR2 SVGAGI. The DNA of the CDR3 is TGTGCCAGCAGCTACTTCAGGGATGAAAAACTGTTTTTT. Translating it yields CASSYFRDEKLFF.

This clone appeared a few times. CDR3 in DNA: TGTGCCAGCCGGCGGACAGGGCGGGAAAACACCATATATTTT. Translated, it gives CASRRTGRENTIYF. The rearrangement joins TRBV6-5 to TRBJ1-3; 8 nucleotides line up with TRBD1. Per the germline V gene, CDR1 is MNHEY and CDR2 is SVGAGI. The CDR3 has 14 residues. Trimming cost V 8 bases and J 6 bases; bases outside gene matches: 9.

The rearrangement joins TRBV5-1 to TRBJ2-6; D unresolved. V shed 0 bases and J shed 0 bases, with 4 bases lying between them. Per germline, CDR1 SGHRS and CDR2 YFSETQ. There are 15 residues in the CDR3. The CDR3 region has the DNA TGCGCCAGCAGCTTGGCTCCCTCTGGGGCCAACGTCCTGACTTTC. Its translation: CASSLAPSGANVLTF.

The genes are TRBV18 and TRBJ2-7; D remains ambiguous. The CDR3 is made up of 15 amino acids. V lost 0 bases and J 0 bases, leaving 9 bases between the germline ends. The germline gives CDR1 KGHSH, CDR2 LQKENI. The DNA for the CDR3 is TGTGCCAGCTCACCACCGTCCAAATCCTCCTACGAGCAGTACTTC. The encoded protein is CASSPPSKSSYEQYF.

Comments on this clone: Its ends do not fully match the called genes, so a read error is possible. This sequence joins TRBV5-1 and TRBJ2-1; 9 bases align to TRBD1. CDR1 is SGHRS and CDR2 is YFSETQ in the germline V gene. This CDR3 region has 16 residues. CDR3: CVSSLKPGQGYNEQFF. In DNA form, the CDR3 reads TGCGTCAGCAGCTTAAAACCGGGACAGGGATACAATGAGCAGTTCTTC.

This CDR3 reads CASSVFSGGGETQYF. The DNA of the CDR3 is TGTGCCAGCAGCGTATTCTCTGGAGGAGGAGAGACCCAGTACTTC. The chain links TRBV9 to TRBJ2-5; TRBD2 might be the D (5 bases). This CDR3 has 15 residues. With 1 base removed from V and 4 bases from J, the gap between germline ends came to 14 bases. Germline lookup yields CDR1 SGDLS and CDR2 YYNGEE.

CDR3 sequence (DNA): TGTGCCTGGAGTGTACCGGGACAGAATTCACCCCTCCACTTT. Translation gives CAWSVPGQNSPLHF. The chain joins TRBV30 to TRBJ1-6; 7 bases are shared with TRBD1. CDR3 length: 14 residues. The germline V gene encodes CDR1 GTSNPN and CDR2 SVGIG (reference sequence). V was pared by 0 bases and J by 7 bases, with 3 bases of the junction left unmatched.

V and J are TRBV11-2 and TRBJ1-1, with D possibly TRBD1 on 5 matching bases. Germline V gene data show CDR1 as SGHAT and CDR2 as FQNNGV. The V gene lost 5 bases and the J gene lost 7 bases, with 14 bases spanning the gap. CDR3 length equals 13 residues. This CDR3 is CASSPSRQFEAFF. In DNA form, the CDR3 reads TGTGCCAGCAGCCCGAGCCGACAGTTTGAAGCTTTCTTT.

The rearrangement uses TRBV30 and TRBJ1-5; tentatively, D is TRBD1 (5 bases). V gave up 0 bases and J gave up 7 bases, with 10 bases separating them. The germline CDR1 and CDR2 sequences are GTSNPN and SVGIG (reference sequence). This CDR3 region has 13 residues. CDR3 sequence reads: CAWSVRGGQPQHF. CDR3 DNA sequence: TGTGCCTGGAGTGTACGGGGGGGACAGCCCCAGCATTTT.

In DNA, the CDR3 is TGTGCCGGTGACAGGGAAGAAAACATTCAGTACTTC. Protein product: CAGDREENIQYF. The chain couples TRBV2 to TRBJ2-4, with 7 bases fitting TRBD1. The CDR3 has 12 residues. Germline V gene lookup returns CDR1 SNHLY and CDR2 FYNNEI. J was trimmed by 5 bases and V by 11 bases; bases with no gene match: 6.

The chain has TRBV30 and TRBJ1-5; D might be TRBD1 (6 bases). Germline V CDR1 and CDR2: GTSNPN, SVGIG (reference sequence). CDR3 length: 13 amino acids. V was trimmed by 1 base and J by 4 bases, leaving 8 bases between them. CDR3 sequence reads: CAWSEDSNQPQHF. The CDR3 DNA reads TGTGCCTGGAGTGAGGACAGTAATCAGCCCCAGCATTTT.

This clone has just a few counts. The chain links TRBV9 to TRBJ2-5; D is uncertain. The CDR3 runs 13 residues. The V end lost 3 bases, the J end lost 3 bases, and 9 bases lay between the germline ends. CDR1 and CDR2 (germline): SGDLS, YYNGEE. The CDR3 region has the DNA TGTGCCAGCAGCGCCGAGGCGGAAGAGACCCAGTACTTC. It yields the protein CASSAEAEETQYF. Full variable domain (rest looked up from reference TRBV9 and TRBJ2-5): DSGVTQTPKHLITATGQRVTLRCSPRSGDLSVYWYQQSLDQGLQFLIQYYNGEERAKGNILERFSAQQFPDLHSELNLSSLELGDSALYFCASSAEAEETQYFGPGTRLLVL.

The chain is built from TRBV10-3 and TRBJ2-1; D possibly corresponds to TRBD2 (5 bases). The V end was cut by 7 bases, the J end by 1 base, with 17 bases between. The CDR3 is 16 residues long. The germline V gene has CDR1 ENHRY and CDR2 SYGVKD. CDR3 DNA sequence: TGTGCCATCATTTTTGGAATAGCGTTATCCTACAATGAGCAGTTCTTC. This sequence encodes CAIIFGIALSYNEQFF.

This chain uses TRBV18 with TRBJ1-4; possibly TRBD1 for D (5 bases). CDR3 size: 18 residues. Looked up from germline, CDR1 is KGHSH and CDR2 is LQKENI. V gave up 6 bases and J gave up 7 bases, with 27 bases separating them. CDR3 nucleotide sequence: TGTGCCAGCTCCCCGATTAGCGGGGCCTCCGCGCAAATTGAAAAACTGTTTTTT. Protein sequence: CASSPISGASAQIEKLFF.

The genes are TRBV11-2 and TRBJ2-6, with a tentative D call TRBD1 (5 bases). Trimming shortened V by 5 bases and J by 0 bases, and 17 bases separated the two germline ends. Germline-derived CDR1 and CDR2 are SGHAT and FQNNGV. This CDR3 is 18 amino acids long. For the CDR3, the DNA is TGTGCCAGCAGCGCCCGCACAGGTTTTAGCTCTGGGGCCAACGTCCTGACTTTC. It specifies CASSARTGFSSGANVLTF.

This chain's CDR3 is CASRQGINTGELFF. The CDR3 DNA reads TGTGCCAGCAGACAGGGAATTAACACCGGGGAGCTGTTTTTT. The rearrangement links TRBV2 to TRBJ2-2, with D possibly matching TRBD1 (6 bases). Looked up from germline, CDR1 is SNHLY and CDR2 is FYNNEI. The CDR3 has 14 amino acids. V was cut by 6 bases and J by 2 bases, with 10 bases left in between.

The genes are TRBV27 and TRBJ2-2; D gene uncertain. V was trimmed by 5 bases and J by 3 bases, leaving 10 bases between them. The CDR3 totals 14 residues. Germline CDR1 MNHEY, CDR2 SMNVEV (reference sequence). CDR3 DNA: TGTGCCAGCAGTGTCCGGGTCCACACCGGGGAGCTGTTTTTT. Translated: CASSVRVHTGELFF.

The table lists this clone with a count of one. The chain joins TRBV5-6 to TRBJ2-2; 10 bases agree with TRBD2. V dropped 0 bases and J dropped 1; count of bases not matched to a gene: 6. Looked up from germline, CDR1 is SGHDT and CDR2 is YYEEEE. The CDR3 contains 18 residues. The CDR3 sequence: CASSLGMRTSGNTGELFF. CDR3 coding DNA: TGTGCCAGCAGCTTGGGGATGAGGACTAGCGGGAACACCGGGGAGCTGTTTTTT.

V gene TRBV27 combines with J gene TRBJ2-7, with 7 bases that match TRBD2. The CDR3 is made up of 15 amino acids. Germline V gene lookup returns CDR1 MNHEY and CDR2 SMNVEV (reference sequence). The J segment lost 0 bases and the V segment lost 2 bases, leaving 4 bases of the junction unmatched. In DNA, the CDR3 is TGTGCCAGCAGTTTAGTAGGCGGGAGCTCCTACGAGCAGTACTTC. Its translation: CASSLVGGSSYEQYF.

In its sample, this clone was seen a few times. V gene TRBV7-9 combines with J gene TRBJ1-2; 8 bases are shared with TRBD1. The V and J ends lost 5 bases and 4 bases, in that order; junction bases with no gene match: 9. From germline, CDR1 is SEHNR and CDR2 FQNEAQ (reference sequence). CDR3 length: 15 amino acids. CDR3 residues: CASSGRVDRGYGYTF. CDR3 bases: TGTGCCAGCAGCGGTAGGGTCGACAGGGGCTATGGCTACACCTTC.

This chain connects TRBV5-1 to TRBJ1-1; tentatively, D is TRBD1 (6 bases). CDR1 and CDR2 from the germline V gene are SGHRS and YFSETQ. This CDR3 has 13 amino acids. Deletions cut 4 bases from V and 1 base from J, with 8 bases between. In nucleotides, the CDR3 is TGCGCCAGCAGCGAGGGACAGAACACTGAAGCTTTCTTT. It yields the protein CASSEGQNTEAFF.

This chain joins TRBV5-6 and TRBJ1-4, with D perhaps TRBD1 (6 bases). The CDR3 is made up of 14 amino acids. V shed 0 bases and J shed 5 bases, with 8 bases lying between them. The V gene's germline CDR1 is SGHDT and CDR2 YYEEEE. The CDR3 bases are TGTGCCAGCAGCTTGGACAGGGTAAATGAAAAACTGTTTTTT. Translation: CASSLDRVNEKLFF.

The V call is TRBV14, the J call TRBJ2-7, with 7 bases identical to TRBD2. Germline trimming cut 1 base from V and 4 bases from J; bases unmatched to any gene: 13. Per the germline V gene, CDR1 is SGHDN and CDR2 is FVKESK. The CDR3 runs 17 residues. The CDR3 loop reads CASSQGLTGTKNYEQYF. CDR3 coding DNA: TGTGCCAGCAGCCAAGGCCTTACCGGGACTAAAAATTACGAGCAGTACTTC.

Comment on this clone: This same CDR3 is encoded by further DNA sequences in the sample. This chain uses TRBV10-3 with TRBJ1-1, with TRBD1 identical over 8 bases. This CDR3 region has 14 residues. Looked up from germline, CDR1 is ENHRY and CDR2 is SYGVKD. The V gene end was trimmed by 6 bases and the J gene end by 2 bases; junction bases not matched to a gene: 5. CDR3 nucleotides: TGTGCCATCAGGGAGGGACAGGTTAACACTGAAGCTTTCTTT. This translates into CAIREGQVNTEAFF.

The chain links TRBV27 to TRBJ2-2, with 7 bases identical to TRBD2. V shed 7 bases and J 5 bases; nucleotides not matched to a gene: 13. Germline assignment: CDR1 MNHEY and CDR2 SMNVEV (reference sequence). The CDR3 covers 16 residues. CDR3 DNA sequence: TGTGCCAGCATGGACGACAGAGGGCGGGGGACCGGGGAGCTGTTTTTT. Protein: CASMDDRGRGTGELFF.

The V gene is TRBV29-1, the J gene TRBJ1-2, with D perhaps matching TRBD1 (6 bases). CDR3 length: 11 amino acids. CDR1 SQVTM and CDR2 ANQGSEA come from the germline V gene. Trimming cost V 6 bases and J 8 bases, with 13 bases left between them. CDR3 coding DNA: TGCAGCGTCCTTCAGGGGAAGGGCTACACCTTC. Translating gives CSVLQGKGYTF.

J is TRBJ2-2 and V is TRBV10-3; D possibly corresponds to TRBD2 (6 bases). V shed 5 bases and J shed 0 bases, with 13 bases lying between them. This CDR3 is built from 16 residues. The germline V gene has CDR1 ENHRY and CDR2 SYGVKD. The CDR3 DNA sequence: TGTGCCATCAGTCACAATCGGGAGTCGAACACCGGGGAGCTGTTTTTT. Translation: CAISHNRESNTGELFF.